This is a list of T cell receptor beta chains from one sample in a study of kidney transplant recipient with SARS-CoV-2 infection. TCRdb re-called the reads with MiXCR, one entry per CDR3 protein. This repertoire shows approximately 250,000 distinct CDR3 sequences, around 30% found once; its top ten account for almost 7.5%. This material consisted of a blood sample, taken at baseline and on day 111 from a kidney transplant recipient. These TCRs come from a young adult male patient who had COVID-19 and was a kidney transplant recipient. Some T cells may arise from the graft donor. Each CDR3 is given with its conserved first and last residue. D genes are given only for firm matches. Only some rows state a clone size, as once, few, many or a class for expanded clones.

TRBV6-4	.	many	TRBJ1-2	CASSGHASHGKTYGYTF	TGTGCCAGCAGTGGACACGCCTCACACGGAAAGACCTATGGCTACACCTTC
TRBV20-1	.	many	TRBJ2-7	CSTGENWDEQYF	TGCAGTACCGGGGAGAACTGGGACGAGCAGTACTTC
TRBV20-1	.	many	TRBJ1-5	CSARGSNRDNQPQHF	TGCAGTGCTAGGGGGTCTAACAGGGACAATCAGCCCCAGCATTTT
TRBV12-3/TRBV12-4	.	many	TRBJ1-6	CASRLSPIQGSPLHF	TGTGCCAGCAGACTTTCCCCCATACAGGGTTCACCCCTCCACTTT
TRBV5-1	TRBD1	many	TRBJ1-6	CASSPDRGGINSPLHF	TGCGCCAGCAGCCCCGACAGGGGAGGAATCAATTCACCCCTCCACTTT
TRBV3-1	TRBD1	many	TRBJ1-2	CASSQDTGGGGYTF	TGTGCCAGCAGCCAAGATACAGGGGGTGGTGGCTACACCTTC
TRBV6-2/TRBV6-3	.	.	TRBJ1-2	CASSTKDCIGKTYDYTF	TGTGCCAGCAGTACTAAAGACTGCATCGGAAAGACCTATGACTACACCTTC
TRBV4-1	.	many	TRBJ2-3	CASSQEQNGNTQYF	TGCGCCAGCAGCCAAGAACAAAACGGGAATACGCAGTATTTT
TRBV6-1	TRBD1	many	TRBJ2-6	CASSEGTGVTGANVLTF	TGTGCCAGCAGTGAAGGGACAGGGGTAACTGGGGCCAACGTCCTGACTTTC
TRBV4-2	TRBD2	many	TRBJ2-3	CASSQEEWLDSGSIDTQYF	TGTGCCAGCAGCCAAGAAGAATGGCTGGACAGCGGGAGTATAGATACGCAGTATTTT
TRBV7-8	.	few	TRBJ1-1	CASSPKPSDSSEAFF	TGTGCCAGCAGCCCAAAGCCGTCCGATAGTTCTGAAGCTTTCTTT
TRBV29-1	.	.	TRBJ2-3	CSVDYYSTDTQYF	TGCAGCGTTGATTATTACAGCACAGATACGCAGTATTTT
TRBV30	TRBD1	many	TRBJ1-5	CAWTGGGNQPQHF	TGTGCCTGGACAGGGGGAGGCAATCAGCCCCAGCATTTT
TRBV6-2/TRBV6-3	.	.	TRBJ1-2	CAGSKSANYGYTF	TGTGCCGGCAGCAAGAGTGCTAACTATGGCTACACCTTC
TRBV6-4	.	.	TRBJ2-1	CASSAQARSNEQFF	TGTGCCAGCAGTGCCCAGGCCCGGTCCAATGAGCAGTTCTTC
TRBV3-1	.	.	TRBJ1-2	CASSKIATLRKTYGYTF	TGTGCCAGCAGCAAAATAGCCACCCTTCGAAAGACCTATGGCTACACCTTC
TRBV11-3	.	many	TRBJ1-1	CASSLDREAEAFF	TGTGCCAGCAGCTTAGATCGGGAGGCTGAAGCTTTCTTT
TRBV8-2	.	few	TRBJ2-6	CGMLYRITQSRANVLTF	TGTGGCATGCTGTACAGGATAACACAAAGTCGGGCCAACGTCCTGACTTTC
TRBV2	.	many	TRBJ2-7	CASSETRHYEQYF	TGTGCCAGCAGTGAGACAAGACACTACGAGCAGTACTTC
TRBV4-3	.	many	TRBJ2-2	CASSRDGNTGELFF	TGCGCCAGCAGCCGGGACGGCAACACCGGGGAGCTGTTTTTT
TRBV8-2	.	few	TRBJ1-2	CGSVLVDSRKTYGYTF	TGTGGCAGTGTGCTGGTTGATAGCCGAAAGACCTATGGCTACACCTTC
TRBV3-2	.	many	TRBJ2-7	CASSPVRAGDEQYF	TGTGCCAGCAGCCCAGTTCGAGCGGGAGACGAGCAGTACTTC
TRBV6-6	TRBD1	many	TRBJ1-1	CASSSPGQGHTEAFF	TGTGCCAGCAGTTCCCCGGGACAGGGGCACACTGAAGCTTTCTTT
TRBV6-5	.	many	TRBJ1-2	CASSYSSGASGYTF	TGTGCCAGCAGTTACTCATCAGGGGCGTCTGGCTACACCTTC
TRBV6-4	TRBD1	many	TRBJ1-3	CASRVTGEQQSGNTIYF	TGTGCCAGCAGGGTGACAGGGGAACAGCAATCTGGAAACACCATATATTTT
TRBV3-1	.	many	TRBJ2-2	CASSGRGPISGLTGELFF	TGTGCCAGCAGCGGCCGTGGTCCCATTTCAGGCTTGACCGGGGAGCTGTTTTTT
TRBV7-2	.	.	TRBJ2-2	CASSLVFSDSFTGKLFF	TGTGCCAGCAGCTTAGTATTCTCCGACAGCTTCACCGGGAAGCTGTTTTTT
TRBV5-5	TRBD2	many	TRBJ2-1	CASSLVLAGVNEQFF	TGTGCCAGCAGCTTGGTTCTAGCGGGAGTCAATGAGCAGTTCTTC
TRBV20-1	.	few	TRBJ2-5	CSAESGGDGETQYF	TGCAGTGCTGAAAGTGGGGGTGACGGAGAGACCCAGTACTTC
TRBV27	TRBD1	many	TRBJ2-7	CASSLYRGYEQYF	TGTGCCAGCAGTTTATACAGGGGCTACGAGCAGTACTTC